This T cell receptor (beta chain) was retrieved from a study of beta chain features in type 1 diabetes. Study results and limitations: There was a moderate but significant shortening of TCRB CDR3s in all four CD4+ subsets of Type 1 diabetes patients. Using cDNA template may skew counts toward highly expressing activated cells. Equally in patients and controls, PCR might preferentially amplify shorter templates.

Every bit of the isolated RNA underwent reverse transcription, so sequencing read expressed TCRB transcripts. Regulatory, naive and central memory T cell samples averaged approximately 3.8 million reads. TCRdb's copy holds only in-frame clones and misses some; the assay was immunoSEQ multiplex PCR. The table shows around 250,000 clones, with 14% occurring only once. As concerns this clone: The target antigen is unknown.

Looked up from germline, CDR1 is SGHNT and CDR2 is YYREEE (reference sequence). The CDR3 covers 17 residues. Trimming cost V 4 bases and J 2 bases, with 22 bases left between them. Blood was drawn once from each donor into heparinised tubes. The draws averaged about 120 mL. The chain employs TRBV5-4 and TRBJ2-7; D is perhaps TRBD2 (7 bases). The TCR sequence derives from a man under 40 with type 1 diabetes. Material for sequencing was naive CD4+ T cells from blood. The CDR3 sequence is CASSRPGQGRETYEQYF. The CDR3 nucleotides are TGTGCCAGCAGCCGTCCAGGGCAGGGGAGGGAAACCTACGAGCAGTACTTC.